This T cell receptor (beta chain) was captured in a study of shared clonotypes between healthy human individuals. Across the whole study: Donors had three CD4 naive, three CD4 memory, two CD8 naive and one CD8 memory plate apiece. Study-wide results and limits: When compared with the clonotypes that were shared by all four sorted-subset donors, the non-shared clonotypes turned out to have lower generation probabilities.

In the original processing: ImmunoSEQ supplied junction-only sequences lacking quality scores, so filtering was different. Some clones are missing from TCRdb's copy, which holds only in-frame ones; the method was immunoSEQ multiplex PCR. V and J calls and clone size are copied from that table; D and trimming were computed from the DNA. This table has approximately 2.3 million clones, 85% to 95% appearing once. The CDR3 totals 15 residues. The germline CDR1 and CDR2 sequences are SNHLY and FYNNEI. The V and J ends lost 7 bases and 3 bases respectively, with 18 bases between them. On this clone: Antigen: not known.

CD4+ cells yielded CD45RA+ naive and CD45RA-negative memory subsets. V is TRBV2 and J is TRBJ2-5; the D gene is possibly TRBD1 (5 bases). Sequencing used naive CD4+ T cells from PBMCs. The subset here: CD45RA+ positively selected. This receptor was taken from a man aged 18-30 years in good health. Some clones in this sample may be carry-over from other donors' samples. The CDR3 protein is CASTSQGASEETQYF. In DNA form, the CDR3 reads TGTGCCAGCACCTCCCAAGGGGCGTCAGAAGAGACCCAGTACTTC.